Shown below are 14 T cell receptor beta chains from a single sample sequenced in a study of shared clonotypes between healthy human individuals. Libraries were prepared by immunoSEQ multiplex PCR; TCRdb keeps only in-frame clonotypes and omits some of them. The table includes over a million clones, 70% to 80% detected once. The sequenced sample consisted of memory CD4+ T cells from PBMCs. The subset is: CD45RA-negative fraction. Receptor source: a man between 18 and 35 years old in good health. Some clones in this sample may be carry-over from other donors' samples.

The chain has TRBV7-2 and TRBJ1-1; no firm D call. V lost 4 bases and J 8 bases, leaving 14 bases between the germline ends. Germline V gene lookup returns CDR1 SGHTA and CDR2 FQGNSA. The CDR3 length is 13 residues. DNA of the CDR3: TGTGCCAGCAGCTCTGCACGGACGGGGGAAGCTTTCTTT. Translating gives CASSSARTGEAFF.

V is TRBV6-5 and J is TRBJ1-1; D gene uncertain. The germline CDR1 and CDR2 sequences are MNHEY and SVGAGI. Trimming took off 6 bases at V and 1 base at J, with 12 bases between the two ends. This CDR3 is 14 amino acids long. The chain's CDR3 is CASSISRGNTEAFF. CDR3 nucleotide sequence: TGTGCCAGCAGCATATCACGGGGGAACACTGAAGCTTTCTTT.

This rearrangement joins TRBV15 to TRBJ2-5; 10 positions match TRBD2. The CDR3 is 18 amino acids. Looked up from germline, CDR1 is LNHNV and CDR2 is YYDKDF (reference sequence). V lost 1 base, J lost 1 base, and 9 bases stayed unmatched. Here the CDR3 DNA reads TGTGCCACCAGCAGAGGGTTCCGTAGCGGGAGGTTCCAAGAGACCCAGTACTTC. It codes for CATSRGFRSGRFQETQYF.

J is TRBJ2-2 and V is TRBV14, with D hard to call. The CDR3 totals 13 residues. The V gene's germline CDR1 is SGHDN and CDR2 FVKESK. Trimming stripped 2 bases from V and 5 bases from J, with 6 bases between. Here the CDR3 reads CASSQQQTGELFF. The CDR3 coding sequence is TGTGCCAGCAGCCAACAGCAAACCGGGGAGCTGTTTTTT.

The table lists this clone with a count of one. The V and J genes are TRBV2 and TRBJ1-2; D gene uncertain. V was trimmed by 5 bases and J by 4 bases, leaving 8 bases between them. Germline V gives CDR1 SNHLY, CDR2 FYNNEI. This CDR3 region has 12 residues. Here the CDR3 reads CASSQEGYGYTF. CDR3 DNA sequence: TGTGCCAGCAGTCAGGAGGGCTATGGCTACACCTTC.

V and J are TRBV10-3 and TRBJ2-5; no firm D call. V lost 4 bases, J lost 4 bases, and 10 bases lay in between. Looked up from germline, CDR1 is ENHRY and CDR2 is SYGVKD. CDR3 length: 13 residues. CDR3 nucleotide sequence: TGTGCCATCAGTGCCGGGTACCGAGAGACCCAGTACTTC. This sequence encodes CAISAGYRETQYF.

The J gene is TRBJ1-2, the V gene TRBV9; TRBD1 is a possible D gene (6 bases). This CDR3 contains 16 residues. V lost 6 bases and J 0 bases, leaving 18 bases between the germline ends. Germline V gives CDR1 SGDLS, CDR2 YYNGEE. CDR3 in DNA: TGTGCCAGCAACGACGGACAGACAACAGCTAACTATGGCTACACCTTC. This gives the protein CASNDGQTTANYGYTF.

This clone was picked up one time. The V and J genes are TRBV6-5 and TRBJ2-7; D is perhaps TRBD1 or TRBD2 (6 bases each). Trimming stripped 1 base from V and 4 bases from J, with 14 bases between. CDR1 and CDR2 from the germline V gene are MNHEY and SVGAGI. CDR3 length: 15 residues. The CDR3 spells CASSYWGASIYEQYF. The DNA for the CDR3 is TGTGCCAGCAGTTACTGGGGGGCAAGTATATACGAGCAGTACTTC.

V usage is TRBV4-1 and J usage is TRBJ2-5, with 8 bases lining up with TRBD2. Losses at the gene ends were 0 bases for V and 4 bases for J; bases not matched to a gene: 13. CDR1 and CDR2 (germline): MGHRA, YSYEKL. This CDR3 comprises 18 residues. The CDR3 DNA reads TGCGCCAGCAGCCAAGATGGAGCCGGGACTAGGGGCCCAGAGACCCAGTACTTC. This sequence encodes CASSQDGAGTRGPETQYF.

Comments on this clone: A read error is possible here, since a much larger clone lies one base away. Other nucleotide sequences in the sample specify the same CDR3. V and J are TRBV6-5 and TRBJ1-2; D perhaps matches TRBD1 (5 bases). The CDR3 totals 13 residues. The germline CDR1 and CDR2 sequences are MNHEY and SVGAGI. Trimming left V 2 bases short and J 4 bases short, with 8 bases between. Here the CDR3 reads CASSYRGGYGYTF. In DNA form, the CDR3 reads TGTGCCAGCAGTTACAGGGGAGGCTATGGCTACACCTTC.

About this clone itself: Within the sample, other DNA sequences also encode this same CDR3. The chain joins TRBV6-5 to TRBJ1-2; 10 nucleotides match TRBD1. CDR3 size: 13 residues. From germline, CDR1 is MNHEY and CDR2 SVGAGI. Unmatched junction bases numbered 2, after V lost 2 bases and J lost 8 bases. CDR3 protein: CASSYRDRGGYTF. DNA for the CDR3: TGTGCCAGCAGTTACCGGGACAGGGGCGGCTACACCTTC.

The chain links TRBV11-2 to TRBJ2-1, with TRBD1 matching 9 bases. V lost 2 bases, J lost 9 bases, and 14 bases stayed unmatched. CDR1 SGHAT and CDR2 FQNNGV come from the germline V gene. The CDR3 extends over 17 amino acids. DNA for the CDR3: TGTGCCAGCAGCTTAACAGGGGGCGCTGGGGTTATGCTTGAGCAGTTCTTC. Protein product: CASSLTGGAGVMLEQFF. Based on the CDR3 plus reference TRBV11-2 and TRBJ2-1, the full variable domain is EAGVAQSPRYKIIEKRQSVAFWCNPISGHATLYWYQQILGQGPKLLIQFQNNGVVDDSQLPKDRFSAERLKGVDSTLKIQPAKLEDSAVYLCASSLTGGAGVMLEQFFGPGTRLTVL.

The genes are TRBV4-1 and TRBJ1-2; no definite D call. The V gene's germline CDR1 is MGHRA and CDR2 YSYEKL. The CDR3 consists of 16 residues. V was pared by 4 bases and J by 3 bases, with 18 bases between. The CDR3 protein is CASSLILTGRDYGYTF. The CDR3 DNA reads TGCGCCAGCAGCCTCATCCTGACGGGCCGCGACTATGGCTACACCTTC.

The gene calls are TRBV5-4 and TRBJ2-1; possibly TRBD2 for D (6 bases). The CDR3 contains 15 residues. V was cut by 1 base and J by 1 base, with 9 bases left in between. Germline CDR1 reads SGHNT; CDR2 reads YYREEE (reference sequence). DNA of the CDR3: TGTGCCAGCAGCTTGTCGGGGGATTCCTACAATGAGCAGTTCTTC. It yields the protein CASSLSGDSYNEQFF.